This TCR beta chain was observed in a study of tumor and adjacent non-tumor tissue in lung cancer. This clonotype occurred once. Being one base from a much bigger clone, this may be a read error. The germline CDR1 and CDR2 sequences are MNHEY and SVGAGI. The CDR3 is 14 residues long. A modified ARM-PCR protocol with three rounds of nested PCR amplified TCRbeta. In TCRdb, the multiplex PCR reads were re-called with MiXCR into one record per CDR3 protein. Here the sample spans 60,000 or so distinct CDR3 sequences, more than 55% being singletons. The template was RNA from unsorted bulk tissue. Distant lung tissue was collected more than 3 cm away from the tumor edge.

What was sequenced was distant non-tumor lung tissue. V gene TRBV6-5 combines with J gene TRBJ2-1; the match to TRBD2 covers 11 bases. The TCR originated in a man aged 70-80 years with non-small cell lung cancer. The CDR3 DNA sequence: TGTGCCAGCAGTCGTAGCGGGGGGGTTAATGGGCAGTTCTTC. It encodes CASSRSGGVNGQFF.